This T cell receptor beta chain stems from a study of tumor and adjacent non-tumor tissue in lung cancer. The library came from three nested PCR rounds adapted from ARM-PCR protocols. From the multiplex PCR reads, TCRdb called clonotypes with MiXCR, one entry per CDR3 protein. The sample shows fewer than 150,000 distinct CDR3 sequences, approximately 64% of them seen only once. RNA was extracted from bulk tissue without any cell sorting. Germline trimming cut 6 bases from V and 1 base from J; bases unmatched to any gene: 12. This CDR3 contains 15 residues. The germline gives CDR1 DFQATT, CDR2 SNEGSKA (reference sequence). This clonotype was recorded many times.

The TCR sequence derives from a man aged 55 to 70 with small cell lung cancer. This chain uses TRBV20-1 with TRBJ2-7, with 7 bases fitting TRBD1. The specimen sequenced was lung tumor tissue. CDR3 sequence (DNA): TGCAGTGCCTCTAAACCGGGACAGCGGTCCTACGAGCAGTACTTC. The encoded protein is CSASKPGQRSYEQYF.